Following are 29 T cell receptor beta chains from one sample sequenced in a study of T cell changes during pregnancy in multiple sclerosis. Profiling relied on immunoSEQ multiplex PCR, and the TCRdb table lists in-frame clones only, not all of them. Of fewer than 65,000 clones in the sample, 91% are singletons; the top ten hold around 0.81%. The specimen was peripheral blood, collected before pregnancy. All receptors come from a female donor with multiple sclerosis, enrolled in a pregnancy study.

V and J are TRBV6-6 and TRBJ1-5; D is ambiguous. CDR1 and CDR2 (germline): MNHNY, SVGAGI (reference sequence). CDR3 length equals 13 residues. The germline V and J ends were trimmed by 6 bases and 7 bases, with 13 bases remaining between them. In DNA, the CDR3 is TGTGCCAGCAGGGAAAGTGAGGTGCAGCCCCAGCATTTT. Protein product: CASRESEVQPQHF.

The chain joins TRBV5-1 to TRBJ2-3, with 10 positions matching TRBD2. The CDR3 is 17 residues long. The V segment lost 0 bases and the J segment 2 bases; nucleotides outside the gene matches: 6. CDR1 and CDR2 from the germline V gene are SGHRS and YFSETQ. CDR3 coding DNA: TGCGCCAGCAGCTTGGCCGGGACTAGCGAATTCACAGATACGCAGTATTTT. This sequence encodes CASSLAGTSEFTDTQYF.

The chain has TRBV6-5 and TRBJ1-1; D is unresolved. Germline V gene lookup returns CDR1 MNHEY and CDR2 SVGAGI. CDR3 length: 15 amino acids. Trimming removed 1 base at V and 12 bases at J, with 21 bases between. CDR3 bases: TGTGCCAGCAGTTACTGGAGAGGGAAGCGGATTGAGCCTTTCTTT. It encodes CASSYWRGKRIEPFF.

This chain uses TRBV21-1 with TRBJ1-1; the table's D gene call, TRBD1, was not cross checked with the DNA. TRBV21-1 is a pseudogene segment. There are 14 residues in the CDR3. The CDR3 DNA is TGTGCCAGCAGCATCGGGACAGGGATGACTGAAGCTTTCTTT. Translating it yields CASSIGTGMTEAFF.

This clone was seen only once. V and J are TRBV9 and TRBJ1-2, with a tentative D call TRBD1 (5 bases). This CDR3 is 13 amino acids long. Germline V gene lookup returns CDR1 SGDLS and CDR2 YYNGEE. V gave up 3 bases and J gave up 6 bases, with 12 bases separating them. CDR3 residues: CASSDSGGNGYTF. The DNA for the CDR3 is TGTGCCAGCAGCGACTCGGGGGGAAATGGCTACACCTTC.

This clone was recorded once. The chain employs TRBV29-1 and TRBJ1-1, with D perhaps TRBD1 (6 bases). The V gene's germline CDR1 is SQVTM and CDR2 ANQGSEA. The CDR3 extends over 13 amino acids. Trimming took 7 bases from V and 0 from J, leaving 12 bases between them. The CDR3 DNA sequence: TGCAGCGGCAGCCGGGACATGAACACTGAAGCTTTCTTT. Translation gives CSGSRDMNTEAFF.

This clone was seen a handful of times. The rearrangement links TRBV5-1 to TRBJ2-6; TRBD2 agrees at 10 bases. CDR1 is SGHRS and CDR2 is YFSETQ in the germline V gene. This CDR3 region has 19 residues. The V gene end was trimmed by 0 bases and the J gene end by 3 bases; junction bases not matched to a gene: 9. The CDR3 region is CASSLARGLALSGANVLTF. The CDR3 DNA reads TGCGCCAGCAGCTTGGCCCGGGGACTAGCGTTGAGTGGGGCCAACGTCCTGACTTTC.

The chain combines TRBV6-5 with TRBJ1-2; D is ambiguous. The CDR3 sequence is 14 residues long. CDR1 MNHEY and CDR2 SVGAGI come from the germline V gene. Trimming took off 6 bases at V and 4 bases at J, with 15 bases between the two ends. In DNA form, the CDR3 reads TGTGCCAGCAGCCCCGTGAGGGTCGGCTATGGCTACACCTTC. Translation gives CASSPVRVGYGYTF.

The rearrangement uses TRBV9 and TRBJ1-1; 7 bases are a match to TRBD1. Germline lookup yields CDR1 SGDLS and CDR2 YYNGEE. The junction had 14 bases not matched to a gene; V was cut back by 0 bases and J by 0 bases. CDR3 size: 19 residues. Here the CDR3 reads CASSVGGGRDRLMNTEAFF. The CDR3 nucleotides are TGTGCCAGCAGCGTAGGCGGAGGAAGGGACAGACTCATGAACACTGAAGCTTTCTTT.

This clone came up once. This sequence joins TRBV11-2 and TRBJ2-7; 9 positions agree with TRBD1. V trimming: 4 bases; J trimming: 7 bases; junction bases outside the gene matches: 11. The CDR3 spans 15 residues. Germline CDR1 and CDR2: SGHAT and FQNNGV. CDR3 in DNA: TGTGCCAGCAGCTCCCCCGGACAGGGGACGAGAGAGCAGTACTTC. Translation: CASSSPGQGTREQYF.

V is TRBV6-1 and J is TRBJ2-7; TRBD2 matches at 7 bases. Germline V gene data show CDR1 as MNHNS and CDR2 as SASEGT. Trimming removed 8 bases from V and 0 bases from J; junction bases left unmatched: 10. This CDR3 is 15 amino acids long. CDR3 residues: CASGGLSGASYEQYF. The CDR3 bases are TGTGCCAGCGGCGGGCTAAGCGGGGCCTCCTACGAGCAGTACTTC.

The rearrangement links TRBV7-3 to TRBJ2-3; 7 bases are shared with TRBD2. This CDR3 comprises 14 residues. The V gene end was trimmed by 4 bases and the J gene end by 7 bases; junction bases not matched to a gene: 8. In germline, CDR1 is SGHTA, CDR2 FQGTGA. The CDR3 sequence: CASSSPSAGNTQYF. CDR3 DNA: TGTGCCAGCAGCTCCCCCTCAGCGGGGAATACGCAGTATTTT.

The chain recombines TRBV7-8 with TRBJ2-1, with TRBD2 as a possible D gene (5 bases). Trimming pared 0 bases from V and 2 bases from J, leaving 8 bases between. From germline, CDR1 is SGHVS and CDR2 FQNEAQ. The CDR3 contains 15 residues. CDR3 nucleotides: TGTGCCAGCAGCTTAGCGGCGGGTCCCTACAATGAGCAGTTCTTC. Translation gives CASSLAAGPYNEQFF.

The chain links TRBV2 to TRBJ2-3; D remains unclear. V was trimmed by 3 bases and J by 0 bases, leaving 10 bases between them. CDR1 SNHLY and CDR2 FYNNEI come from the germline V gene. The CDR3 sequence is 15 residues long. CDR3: CASSDRVLSTDTQYF. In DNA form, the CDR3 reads TGTGCCAGCAGTGACCGGGTTCTTAGCACAGATACGCAGTATTTT.

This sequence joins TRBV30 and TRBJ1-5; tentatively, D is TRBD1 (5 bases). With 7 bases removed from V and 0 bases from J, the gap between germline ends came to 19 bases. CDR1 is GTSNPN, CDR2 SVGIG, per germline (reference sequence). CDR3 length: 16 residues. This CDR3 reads CAYGPVMGHSNQPQHF. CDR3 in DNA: TGTGCCTATGGACCGGTTATGGGGCATAGCAATCAGCCCCAGCATTTT.

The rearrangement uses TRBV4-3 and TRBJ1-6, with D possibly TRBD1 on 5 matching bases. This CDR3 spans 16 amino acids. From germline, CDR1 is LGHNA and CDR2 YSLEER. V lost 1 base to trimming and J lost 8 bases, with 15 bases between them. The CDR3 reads CASSQGRGIPYSPLHF. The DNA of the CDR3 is TGCGCCAGCAGCCAAGGAAGGGGCATACCCTATTCACCCCTCCACTTT.

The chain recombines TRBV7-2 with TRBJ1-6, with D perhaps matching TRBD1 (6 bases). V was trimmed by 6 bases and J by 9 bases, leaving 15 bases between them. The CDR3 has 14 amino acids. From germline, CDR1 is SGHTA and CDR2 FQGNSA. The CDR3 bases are TGTGCCAGCAGGCCAGGGGAACAGAGTTCACCCCTCCACTTT. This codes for CASRPGEQSSPLHF.

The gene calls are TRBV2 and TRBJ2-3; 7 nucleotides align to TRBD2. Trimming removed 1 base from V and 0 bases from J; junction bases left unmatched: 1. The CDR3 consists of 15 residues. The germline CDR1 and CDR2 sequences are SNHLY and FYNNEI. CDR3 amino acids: CASSEERDSTDTQYF. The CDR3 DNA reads TGTGCCAGCAGTGAAGAGCGGGACAGCACAGATACGCAGTATTTT. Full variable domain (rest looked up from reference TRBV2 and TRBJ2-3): EPEVTQTPSHQVTQMGQEVILRCVPISNHLYFYWYRQILGQKVEFLVSFYNNEISEKSEIFDDQFSVERPDGSNFTLKIRSTKLEDSAMYFCASSEERDSTDTQYFGPGTRLTVL.

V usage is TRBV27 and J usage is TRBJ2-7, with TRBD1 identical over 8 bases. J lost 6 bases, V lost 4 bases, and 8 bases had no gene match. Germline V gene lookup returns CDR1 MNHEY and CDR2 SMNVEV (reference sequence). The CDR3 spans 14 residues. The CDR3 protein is CASSWDRLRPEQYF. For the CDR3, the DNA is TGTGCCAGCAGTTGGGACAGGCTACGACCCGAGCAGTACTTC.

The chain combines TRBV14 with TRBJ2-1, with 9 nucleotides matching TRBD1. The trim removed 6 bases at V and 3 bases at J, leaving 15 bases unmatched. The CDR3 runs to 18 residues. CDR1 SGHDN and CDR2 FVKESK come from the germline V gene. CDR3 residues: CASSLGAGQGFLYNEQFF. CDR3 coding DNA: TGTGCCAGCAGTCTCGGAGCGGGACAGGGTTTTCTCTACAATGAGCAGTTCTTC.

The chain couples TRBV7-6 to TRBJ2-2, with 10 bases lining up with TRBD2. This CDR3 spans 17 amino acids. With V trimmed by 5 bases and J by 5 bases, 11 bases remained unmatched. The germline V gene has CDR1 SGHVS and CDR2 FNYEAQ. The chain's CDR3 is CASSPFSGGTTTGELFF. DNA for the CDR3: TGTGCCAGCAGCCCTTTTAGCGGGGGGACCACTACCGGGGAGCTGTTTTTT.

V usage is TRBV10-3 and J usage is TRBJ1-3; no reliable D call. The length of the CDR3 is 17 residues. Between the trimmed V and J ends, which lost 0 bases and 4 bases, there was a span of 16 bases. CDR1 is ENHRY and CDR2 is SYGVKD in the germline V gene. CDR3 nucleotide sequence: TGTGCCATCAGTGAGTCACGGAACCCTCTAGCCGGAAACACCATATATTTT. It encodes CAISESRNPLAGNTIYF.

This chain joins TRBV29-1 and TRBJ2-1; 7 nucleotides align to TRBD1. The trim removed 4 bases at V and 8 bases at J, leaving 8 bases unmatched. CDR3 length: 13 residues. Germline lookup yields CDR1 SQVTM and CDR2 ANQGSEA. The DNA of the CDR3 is TGCAGCGTTGCGCCCAGGGGGTGGGATGAGCAGTTCTTC. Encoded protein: CSVAPRGWDEQFF.

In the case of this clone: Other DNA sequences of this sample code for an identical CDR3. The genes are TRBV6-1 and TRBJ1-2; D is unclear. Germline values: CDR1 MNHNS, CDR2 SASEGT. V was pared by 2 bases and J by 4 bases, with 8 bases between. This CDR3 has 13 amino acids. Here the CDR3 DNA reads TGTGCCAGCAGTGAACGGGGTGGCTATGGCTACACCTTC. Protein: CASSERGGYGYTF.

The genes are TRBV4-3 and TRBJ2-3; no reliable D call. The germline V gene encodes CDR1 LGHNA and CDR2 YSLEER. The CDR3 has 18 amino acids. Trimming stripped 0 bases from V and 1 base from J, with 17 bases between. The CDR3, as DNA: TGCGCCAGCAGCCAAGATTGGGCGAATTCAGGCCGCACAGATACGCAGTATTTT. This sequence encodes CASSQDWANSGRTDTQYF.

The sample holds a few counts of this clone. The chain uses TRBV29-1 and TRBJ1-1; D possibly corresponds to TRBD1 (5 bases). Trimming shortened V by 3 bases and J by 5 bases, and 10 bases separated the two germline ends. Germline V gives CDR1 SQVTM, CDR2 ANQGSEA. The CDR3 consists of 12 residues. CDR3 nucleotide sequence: TGCAGCGTTGAGCGGGGGGGTACTGAAGCTTTCTTT. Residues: CSVERGGTEAFF. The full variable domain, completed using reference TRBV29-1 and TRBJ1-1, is SAVISQKPSRDICQRGTSLTIQCQVDSQVTMMFWYRQQPGQSLTLIATANQGSEATYESGFVIDKFPISRPNLTFSTLTVSNMSPEDSSIYLCSVERGGTEAFFGQGTRLTVV.

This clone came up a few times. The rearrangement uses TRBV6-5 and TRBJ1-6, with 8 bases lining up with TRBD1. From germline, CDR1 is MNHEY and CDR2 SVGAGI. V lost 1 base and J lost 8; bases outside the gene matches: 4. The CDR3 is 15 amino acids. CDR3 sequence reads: CASSYLGTGHSPLHF. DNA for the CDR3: TGTGCCAGCAGTTACTTGGGGACAGGCCATTCACCCCTCCACTTT.

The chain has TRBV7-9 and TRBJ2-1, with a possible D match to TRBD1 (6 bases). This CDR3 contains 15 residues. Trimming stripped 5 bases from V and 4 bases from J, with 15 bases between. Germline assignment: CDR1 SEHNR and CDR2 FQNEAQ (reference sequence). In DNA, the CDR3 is TGTGCCAGCAGCCTCGCTAGGACAGAATACAATGAGCAGTTCTTC. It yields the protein CASSLARTEYNEQFF.

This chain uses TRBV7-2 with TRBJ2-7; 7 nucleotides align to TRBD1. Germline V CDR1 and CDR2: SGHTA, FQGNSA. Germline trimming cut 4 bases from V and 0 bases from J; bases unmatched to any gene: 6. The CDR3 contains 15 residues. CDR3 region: CASSWAAGGSYEQYF. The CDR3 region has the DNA TGTGCCAGCAGCTGGGCGGCAGGGGGCTCCTACGAGCAGTACTTC.